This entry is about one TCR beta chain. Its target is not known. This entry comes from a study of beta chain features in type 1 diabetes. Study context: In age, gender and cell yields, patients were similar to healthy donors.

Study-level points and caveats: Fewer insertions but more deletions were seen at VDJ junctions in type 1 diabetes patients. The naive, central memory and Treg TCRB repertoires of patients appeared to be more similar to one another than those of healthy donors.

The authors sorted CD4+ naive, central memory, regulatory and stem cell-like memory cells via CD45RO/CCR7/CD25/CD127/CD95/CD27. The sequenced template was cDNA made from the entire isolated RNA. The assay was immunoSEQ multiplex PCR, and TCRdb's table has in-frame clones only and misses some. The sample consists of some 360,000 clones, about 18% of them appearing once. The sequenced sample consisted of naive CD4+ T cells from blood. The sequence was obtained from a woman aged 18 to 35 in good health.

This CDR3 reads CASSVGGGAQADTQYF. The CDR3 coding sequence is TGTGCCAGCAGCGTAGGAGGAGGGGCCCAAGCAGATACGCAGTATTTT. The rearrangement uses TRBV9 and TRBJ2-3, with D possibly being TRBD2 (6 bases). Germline V gene data show CDR1 as SGDLS and CDR2 as YYNGEE. The CDR3 has 16 amino acids. Trimming shortened V by 0 bases and J by 4 bases, and 15 bases separated the two germline ends.